A selection of T cell receptor beta chains follows, all from one sample in a study of graft-versus-host responses after intestinal transplantation. Only in-frame clones appear in the TCRdb table, and some are missing; sequencing was by immunoSEQ multiplex PCR. Of around 97,000 clones listed, about nine tenths are singletons. The antigens for these receptors are not known. Sequencing used unstimulated CD4+ T cells sorted from spleen or lymph node cells, obtained before transplant. The source is a human donor who was the organ donor for an intestinal transplant. Both conserved end residues are trimmed from each CDR3. The D gene is left open where the match is weak.

d_call: -
v_call: TRBV5-1
j_call: TRBJ2-1
cdr3_length: 13
cdr3_aa: ASSLRGSTYNEQF

d_call: -
v_call: TRBV5-6
j_call: TRBJ2-2
cdr3_length: 14
cdr3_aa: ASSFGGALNTGELF

d_call: TRBD1
v_call: TRBV28
j_call: TRBJ2-1
cdr3_length: 13
cdr3_aa: ASSIPGTGNNEQF

d_call: TRBD1
v_call: TRBV19
j_call: TRBJ2-7
cdr3_length: 12
cdr3_aa: ASRRDRGPYEQY

d_call: -
v_call: TRBV20-1
j_call: TRBJ2-3
cdr3_length: 8
cdr3_aa: SARRDTQY

d_call: -
v_call: TRBV19
j_call: TRBJ1-1
cdr3_length: 16
cdr3_aa: ASQKGPRGGTRDTEAF

d_call: TRBD2
v_call: TRBV11-3
j_call: TRBJ2-1
cdr3_length: 11
cdr3_aa: ASSGGGFDEQF

d_call: TRBD1
v_call: TRBV2
j_call: TRBJ1-1
cdr3_length: 13
cdr3_aa: ASGGPGGLSTEAF

d_call: -
v_call: TRBV5-1
j_call: TRBJ1-4
cdr3_length: 12
cdr3_aa: ASSLGLPREKLF

d_call: TRBD2
v_call: TRBV7-2
j_call: TRBJ2-7
cdr3_length: 13
cdr3_aa: ASSSQRGPTYEQY

d_call: TRBD2
v_call: TRBV4-2
j_call: TRBJ2-2
cdr3_length: 14
cdr3_aa: ASSRTSGANTGELF

d_call: TRBD1
v_call: TRBV6-1
j_call: TRBJ2-7
cdr3_length: 12
cdr3_aa: ASKVHRGPYEQY

d_call: -
v_call: TRBV7-2
j_call: TRBJ2-3
cdr3_length: 13
cdr3_aa: ASSLELAGTDTQY

d_call: -
v_call: TRBV27
j_call: TRBJ2-3
cdr3_length: 12
cdr3_aa: ASSWGGGGNTQY

d_call: -
v_call: TRBV11-2
j_call: TRBJ2-1
cdr3_length: 15
cdr3_aa: ASSPVSGDWTYNEQF

d_call: -
v_call: TRBV19
j_call: TRBJ1-4
cdr3_length: 13
cdr3_aa: ASSIEVGVYKKLF